What follows describes a single T cell receptor (beta chain). The antigen remains unidentified. Measured with immunoSEQ multiplex PCR; TCRdb has only the in-frame clones, and not every one. The data hold 100,000 or so clones, with 75% to 95% observed a single time. The sample comes from a study of T cell responses to AZD1222 COVID-19 vaccine. Study outcomes and limitations: Most donors were white British, females outnumbered males, and clonal diversity was possibly underestimated. Baseline antibody screening turned up just a handful of seropositive AZD1222 recipients.

The CDR3 loop spans 15 amino acids. Looked up from germline, CDR1 is MGHDK and CDR2 is SYGVNS. V lost 1 base and J 6 bases, leaving 12 bases between the germline ends. The material sequenced was peripheral blood, taken on day 0 of AZD1222 vaccination. The receptor was isolated from an adult in good health. This chain joins TRBV25-1 and TRBJ1-4; D is possibly TRBD1 (5 bases). CDR3: CASSEFGGGDEKLFF. The CDR3 DNA follows: TGTGCCAGCAGTGAATTCGGGGGAGGGGATGAAAAACTGTTTTTT.